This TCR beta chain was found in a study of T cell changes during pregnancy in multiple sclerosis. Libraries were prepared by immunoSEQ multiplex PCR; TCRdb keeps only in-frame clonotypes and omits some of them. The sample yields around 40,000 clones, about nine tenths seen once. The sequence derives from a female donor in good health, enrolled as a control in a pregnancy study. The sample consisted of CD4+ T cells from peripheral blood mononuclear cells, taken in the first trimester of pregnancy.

The CDR3 sequence is CASSSGMRETQYF. The CDR3 DNA reads as TGTGCCAGCTCGTCAGGGATGCGAGAGACCCAGTACTTC. The rearrangement links TRBV18 to TRBJ2-5; tentatively, D is TRBD1 (5 bases). Germline V CDR1 and CDR2: KGHSH, LQKENI. This CDR3 is 13 amino acids long. Trimming stripped 6 bases from V and 4 bases from J, with 12 bases between.